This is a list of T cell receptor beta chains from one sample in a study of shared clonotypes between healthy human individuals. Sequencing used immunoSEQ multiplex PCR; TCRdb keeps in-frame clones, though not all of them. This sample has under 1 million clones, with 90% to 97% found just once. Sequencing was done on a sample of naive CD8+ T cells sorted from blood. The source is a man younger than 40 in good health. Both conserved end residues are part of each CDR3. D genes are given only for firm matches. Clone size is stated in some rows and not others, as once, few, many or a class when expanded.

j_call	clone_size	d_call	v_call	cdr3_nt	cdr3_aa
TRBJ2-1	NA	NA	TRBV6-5	TGTGCCAGCAGTTACTCGGGCGGGTGGGACAATGAGCAGTTCTTC	CASSYSGGWDNEQFF
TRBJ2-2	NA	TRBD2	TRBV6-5	TGTGCCAGCAGTTTCGGACTAGTCGGTGCCGGGGAGCTGTTTTTT	CASSFGLVGAGELFF
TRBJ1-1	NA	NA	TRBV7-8	TGTGCCAGCAGCTCGAACACTGAAGCTTTCTTT	CASSSNTEAFF
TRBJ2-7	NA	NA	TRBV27	TGTGCCAGCACCTCCGGGCAGCGGTACGAGCAGTACTTC	CASTSGQRYEQYF
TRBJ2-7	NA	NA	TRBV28	TGTGCCAGCAGCTATCCTGCACGGGGTGTAGACGACGAGCAGTACTTC	CASSYPARGVDDEQYF
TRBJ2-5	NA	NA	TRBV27	TGTGCCAGCAGTTTAACGGTCGGGGCTGCCCAAGAGACCCAGTACTTC	CASSLTVGAAQETQYF
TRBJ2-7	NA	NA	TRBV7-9	TGTGCCAGCAGCCCGCCCGGGACTTCCTCCTACGAGCAGTACTTC	CASSPPGTSSYEQYF
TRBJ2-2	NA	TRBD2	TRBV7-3	TGTGCCAGCAGCGCACGACCTAGCGGGAGGGAGACCGGGGAGCTGTTTTTT	CASSARPSGRETGELFF
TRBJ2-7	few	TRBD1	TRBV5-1	TGCGCCAGCAGCTTGGAGGGGGCAGCCACTTTCTACGAGCAGTACTTC	CASSLEGAATFYEQYF
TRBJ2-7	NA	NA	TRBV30	TGTGCCTGGAGGCCCTCAAGTATCGCCGGGACACCTTCCTACGAGCAGTACTTC	CAWRPSSIAGTPSYEQYF
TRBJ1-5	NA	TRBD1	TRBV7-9	TGTGCCAGCAGTGACGGACAGGGCAATCAGCCCCAGCATTTT	CASSDGQGNQPQHF
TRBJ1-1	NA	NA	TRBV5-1	TGCGCCAGCAGCTCGGACAGAGTCGAAGCTTTCTTT	CASSSDRVEAFF
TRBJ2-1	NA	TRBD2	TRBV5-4	TGTGCCAGCAGCTATGGACTGTCAAGCGGGAGCTCCTACAATGAGCAGTTCTTC	CASSYGLSSGSSYNEQFF
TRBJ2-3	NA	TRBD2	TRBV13	TGTGCCAGCAGCTTAGATGGCGGGAGGGGAGATACGCAGTATTTT	CASSLDGGRGDTQYF
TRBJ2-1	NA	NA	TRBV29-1	TGCAGCGTTGAGTTCTGGAACGACAATGAGCAGTTCTTC	CSVEFWNDNEQFF
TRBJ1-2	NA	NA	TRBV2	TGTGCCAGCAGCGCATTTCACGGGGATGGCTACACCTTC	CASSAFHGDGYTF
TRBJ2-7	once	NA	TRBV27	TGTGCCAGCAGTTTATCGCCGGGTCGCTCCTACGAGCAGTACTTC	CASSLSPGRSYEQYF
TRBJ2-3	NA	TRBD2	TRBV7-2	TGTGCCAGCAGCTTGACTAGCGGCCGCACAGATACGCAGTATTTT	CASSLTSGRTDTQYF
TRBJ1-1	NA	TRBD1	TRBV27	TGTGCCAGCAGTGTCGACAGGGGGTGGGCTGAAGCTTTCTTT	CASSVDRGWAEAFF
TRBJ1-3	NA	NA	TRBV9	TGTGCCAGCAGCGGAGAGAGAAACACCATATATTTT	CASSGERNTIYF
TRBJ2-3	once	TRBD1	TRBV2	TGTGCCAGCAGAGACCTCCGGGCCGGGACAGGTCCAGATACGCAGTATTTT	CASRDLRAGTGPDTQYF
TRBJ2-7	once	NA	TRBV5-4	TGTGCCAGCAGCTCGACGGATACCTACGAGCAGTACTTC	CASSSTDTYEQYF
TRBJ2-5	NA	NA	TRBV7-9	TGTGCCAGCAGCTTATTTACAGGACAAGAGACCCAGTACTTC	CASSLFTGQETQYF
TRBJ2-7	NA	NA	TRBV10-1	TGCGCCAGCAGTCGGGGGCTAGAAACCTACGAGCAGTACTTC	CASSRGLETYEQYF